Each of the 8 T cell receptor beta chains below was sequenced from the same sample in a study of cytomegalovirus exposure and HLA in healthy donors. Both 60 Vbeta primers and 13 Jbeta primers went into the PCR. Assay used: immunoSEQ multiplex PCR; TCRdb lists only in-frame clones, some missing. Of some 140,000 clones listed, less than 80% are singletons. The sample comprised PBMCs. Receptor source: a man aged 40-55 years in good health and CMV-seropositive.

The chain links TRBV11-1 to TRBJ2-1; D possibly corresponds to TRBD1 (6 bases). This CDR3 spans 13 amino acids. Germline V gives CDR1 SGHAT, CDR2 FQDESV (reference sequence). Trimming took 1 base from V and 10 from J, leaving 11 bases between them. The CDR3: CASSLGIDREQFF. CDR3 coding DNA: TGTGCCAGCAGCTTAGGGATCGACAGGGAGCAGTTCTTC. The full variable domain, in which reference TRBV11-1 and TRBJ2-1 provide the parts outside the CDR3, is EAEVAQSPRYKITEKSQAVAFWCDPISGHATLYWYRQILGQGPELLVQFQDESVVDDSQLPKDRFSAERLKGVDSTLKIQPAELGDSAMYLCASSLGIDREQFFGPGTRLTVL.

This chain uses TRBV9 with TRBJ1-2; D gene unclear. CDR1 SGDLS and CDR2 YYNGEE come from the germline V gene. CDR3 length: 13 amino acids. Deletions cut 4 bases from V and 4 bases from J, with 11 bases between. The CDR3, as DNA: TGTGCCAGCAGCAACGACGCGGGCTATGGCTACACCTTC. Its protein product is CASSNDAGYGYTF.

This rearrangement joins TRBV27 to TRBJ2-2; TRBD1 might be the D (5 bases). This CDR3 spans 13 amino acids. V was cut by 3 bases and J by 7 bases, with 9 bases left in between. Germline V CDR1 and CDR2: MNHEY, SMNVEV (reference sequence). Here the CDR3 reads CASSLSRGGELFF. The DNA for the CDR3 is TGTGCCAGCAGTTTGAGTAGGGGCGGGGAGCTGTTTTTT.

The chain carries TRBV7-7 and TRBJ2-1, with 9 bases lining up with TRBD1. The germline V gene has CDR1 SSHAT and CDR2 FNYEAQ (reference sequence). V was pared by 4 bases and J by 7 bases, with 5 bases of the junction left unmatched. The CDR3 totals 14 residues. Written as DNA, the CDR3 is TGTGCCAGCAGCTCCGGGACAGGGCGAAATGAGCAGTTCTTC. It is translated as CASSSGTGRNEQFF.

As regards this clone: Within the sample, other DNA sequences also encode this same CDR3. The V and J genes are TRBV2 and TRBJ2-7; D not certain. The germline V gene has CDR1 SNHLY and CDR2 FYNNEI. The length of the CDR3 is 11 residues. V was shortened by 6 bases and J by 4 bases, with 7 bases between the two germline ends. The CDR3 coding sequence is TGTGCCAGCAGCCGAGGATACGAGCAGTACTTC. Translation: CASSRGYEQYF. Drawing the rest from reference TRBV2 and TRBJ2-7, the complete variable domain is EPEVTQTPSHQVTQMGQEVILRCVPISNHLYFYWYRQILGQKVEFLVSFYNNEISEKSEIFDDQFSVERPDGSNFTLKIRSTKLEDSAMYFCASSRGYEQYFGPGTRLTVT.

This chain joins TRBV18 and TRBJ1-5, with unresolved D. The germline V gene encodes CDR1 KGHSH and CDR2 LQKENI. V was clipped by 3 bases and J by 4 bases, with 10 bases between them. The CDR3 runs 14 residues. The CDR3 DNA sequence: TGTGCCAGCTCACCTTCGGGGAGTAATCAGCCCCAGCATTTT. The encoded protein is CASSPSGSNQPQHF.

The chain is built from TRBV6-5 and TRBJ2-7; TRBD2 matches 12 bases. Trimming took 2 bases from V and 2 from J; bases not matched to a gene: 4. CDR1 is MNHEY and CDR2 is SVGAGI in the germline V gene. This CDR3 comprises 16 residues. DNA for the CDR3: TGTGCCAGCAGTTACATTGGGACTAGCGGGCCCTACGAGCAGTACTTC. Protein product: CASSYIGTSGPYEQYF.

There are a few counts of this clone. J is TRBJ2-1 and V is TRBV5-4, with TRBD2 as a possible D gene (6 bases). V was trimmed by 0 bases and J by 9 bases, leaving 13 bases between them. Per germline, CDR1 SGHNT and CDR2 YYREEE (reference sequence). The length of the CDR3 is 14 residues. The CDR3 here is CASSLDSSASEQFF. DNA of the CDR3: TGTGCCAGCAGCTTGGATTCTAGCGCGAGTGAGCAGTTCTTC.